The 22 T cell receptor beta chains reported below all come from one sample, sequenced in a study of blood T cell repertoires in COVID-19. Assay used: immunoSEQ multiplex PCR; TCRdb lists only in-frame clones, some missing. The table includes some 200,000 clones, roughly 88% detected once. The sample consisted of peripheral blood. These receptors were obtained from a man aged 45-65 years with COVID-19, enrolled during active disease.

The V and J genes are TRBV4-3 and TRBJ1-5; D is uncertain. Germline V lookup: CDR1 LGHNA, CDR2 YSLEER. V was pared by 1 base and J by 5 bases, with 6 bases between. This CDR3 spans 13 amino acids. The chain's CDR3 is CASSQGQDQPQHF. CDR3 nucleotides: TGCGCCAGCAGCCAAGGCCAGGATCAGCCCCAGCATTTT.

The CDR3 nucleotides read TGTGCCAGCATTGCCCCCGGGACAGGGGGTGAAGCTTTCTTT. Translated, it gives CASIAPGTGGEAFF. The chain is built from TRBV28 and TRBJ1-1; 11 bases agree with TRBD1. The V gene's germline CDR1 is MDHEN and CDR2 SYDVKM. The CDR3 contains 14 residues. V was pared by 7 bases and J by 7 bases, with 8 bases of the junction left unmatched.

This clone was seen once. The V and J genes are TRBV2 and TRBJ2-3, with TRBD2 identical over 14 bases. Trimming cost V 6 bases and J 9 bases; bases outside gene matches: 11. The CDR3 is 16 residues long. Germline lookup yields CDR1 SNHLY and CDR2 FYNNEI. CDR3 amino acids: CASRAGTSGGGRTQYF. In DNA form, the CDR3 reads TGTGCCAGCAGGGCCGGGACTAGCGGGGGAGGGCGGACGCAGTATTTT.

Comments on this clone: The junction departs from the called germline gene at one end, perhaps through a read error. The gene calls are TRBV7-7 and TRBJ2-1, with TRBD2 matching 13 bases. The CDR3 contains 15 residues. CDR1 is SSHAT and CDR2 is FNYEAQ in the germline V gene (reference sequence). The CDR3 DNA follows: TGTGCTAGCAGCCCTGGACTAGCGGGAGCGAATGAGCAGTTCTTC. It is translated as CASSPGLAGANEQFF.

The gene calls are TRBV19 and TRBJ2-7; 9 nucleotides align to TRBD2. Trimming at V came to 4 bases and at J to 0 bases, leaving 4 bases not matched to a gene. This CDR3 contains 15 residues. Germline loops: CDR1 LNHDA, CDR2 SQIVND (reference sequence). DNA of the CDR3: TGTGCCAGTAGTAAGAGCGGGGGGAGCTCCTACGAGCAGTACTTC. Its translation is CASSKSGGSSYEQYF.

The genes are TRBV11-2 and TRBJ2-5; 7 bases are shared with TRBD1. Germline V CDR1 and CDR2: SGHAT, FQNNGV. J lost 4 bases, V lost 1 base, and 6 bases had no gene match. The CDR3 has 15 residues. The CDR3 nucleotides read TGTGCCAGCAGCTTAGCACAGGGGATCGGAGAGACCCAGTACTTC. It encodes CASSLAQGIGETQYF.

This clone was seen repeatedly, ten times or more. CDR3 sequence (DNA): TGTGCCAGCAGCAAAGGGAACGGGACAGGGGGCGCGGGTTCCTATGGCTACACCTTC. Its protein is CASSKGNGTGGAGSYGYTF. The V gene is TRBV21-1, the J gene TRBJ1-2; the DNA was not compared with TRBD1, the D call given in the table. TRBV21-1 is shown as a pseudogene. This CDR3 contains 19 residues.

The chain joins TRBV18 to TRBJ2-7, with 7 bases matching TRBD1. CDR1 is KGHSH, CDR2 LQKENI, per germline. This CDR3 has 13 amino acids. Trimming took 6 bases from V and 4 from J; bases not matched to a gene: 6. For the CDR3, the DNA is TGTGCCAGCTCTCAGACAGGGTCTTACGAGCAGTACTTC. Amino acids: CASSQTGSYEQYF.

The chain employs TRBV2 and TRBJ2-3, with D unclear. Trimming pared 5 bases from V and 2 bases from J, leaving 14 bases between. From germline, CDR1 is SNHLY and CDR2 FYNNEI. There are 15 residues in the CDR3. The CDR3 region is CASSQKTSYTDTQYF. In DNA form, the CDR3 reads TGTGCCAGCAGTCAAAAAACTTCATACACAGATACGCAGTATTTT. The full variable domain, with the rest looked up from reference TRBV2 and TRBJ2-3, is EPEVTQTPSHQVTQMGQEVILRCVPISNHLYFYWYRQILGQKVEFLVSFYNNEISEKSEIFDDQFSVERPDGSNFTLKIRSTKLEDSAMYFCASSQKTSYTDTQYFGPGTRLTVL.

Here the CDR3 reads CASSIADRPATIYF. In DNA, the CDR3 is TGTGCCAGTAGTATAGCGGACAGGCCCGCCACCATATATTTT. This sequence joins TRBV19 and TRBJ1-3; 7 bases are shared with TRBD1. V was pared by 1 base and J by 9 bases, with 6 bases of the junction left unmatched. Germline-derived CDR1 and CDR2 are LNHDA and SQIVND (reference sequence). The CDR3 spans 14 residues.

The chain joins TRBV7-8 to TRBJ1-5; TRBD1 aligns across 7 bases. CDR3 size: 13 residues. Trimming cost V 5 bases and J 6 bases; bases outside gene matches: 4. The germline V gene encodes CDR1 SGHVS and CDR2 FQNEAQ. CDR3 in DNA: TGTGCCAGCAGCCTTAGGGGGCGTCAGCCCCAGCATTTT. Its protein product is CASSLRGRQPQHF.

This chain joins TRBV7-8 and TRBJ2-1; a weak D match, TRBD2 (5 bases). Per germline, CDR1 SGHVS and CDR2 FQNEAQ. The CDR3 contains 16 residues. Trimming cost V 5 bases and J 2 bases, with 16 bases left between them. In nucleotides, the CDR3 is TGTGCCAGCAGCCCCCCATCCCCGGGAACCTACAATGAGCAGTTCTTC. Translated, it gives CASSPPSPGTYNEQFF.

About this clone itself: Other DNA variants within this sample encode the same CDR3. The gene calls are TRBV20-1 and TRBJ2-7; possible D gene TRBD2, 6 bases. Per the germline V gene, CDR1 is DFQATT and CDR2 is SNEGSKA (reference sequence). Trimming left V 2 bases short and J 7 bases short, with 9 bases between. CDR3 length: 11 amino acids. CDR3 sequence: CSARWGDEQYF. The CDR3, as DNA: TGCAGTGCTAGATGGGGGGATGAGCAGTACTTC.

The chain has TRBV3-1 (or the pseudogene TRBV3-2) and TRBJ2-3, with 10 bases identical to TRBD1. Germline values: CDR1 LGHDT, CDR2 YNNKEL (reference sequence). The CDR3 runs 16 residues. Trimming took 4 bases from V and 4 from J; bases not matched to a gene: 8. The DNA for the CDR3 is TGTGCCAGCAGCCCATCGACCGGGACAGGGGCAGATACGCAGTATTTT. Residues: CASSPSTGTGADTQYF.

This chain joins TRBV5-1 and TRBJ2-2; the D is unclear. From germline, CDR1 is SGHRS and CDR2 YFSETQ. This CDR3 region has 14 residues. V was cut by 4 bases and J by 4 bases, with 11 bases left in between. CDR3 sequence: CASSGVPITGELFF. The CDR3 DNA follows: TGCGCCAGCAGCGGAGTCCCCATCACCGGGGAGCTGTTTTTT.

The rearrangement links TRBV18 to TRBJ2-3; D is perhaps TRBD1 (5 bases). Germline V gene data show CDR1 as KGHSH and CDR2 as LQKENI. The CDR3 spans 15 residues. V dropped 3 bases and J dropped 0 bases, with 10 bases sitting between them. In DNA form, the CDR3 reads TGTGCCAGCTCACCGCAGGGTGCTAGCACAGATACGCAGTATTTT. Protein: CASSPQGASTDTQYF. Combining the CDR3 with reference TRBV18 and TRBJ2-3 gives the whole variable domain NAGVMQNPRHLVRRRGQEARLRCSPMKGHSHVYWYRQLPEEGLKFMVYLQKENIIDESGMPKERFSAEFPKEGPSILRIQQVVRGDSAAYFCASSPQGASTDTQYFGPGTRLTVL.

The chain uses TRBV19 and TRBJ2-2, with a weak D call TRBD2 (5 bases). This CDR3 has 15 amino acids. V lost 3 bases to trimming and J lost 2 bases, with 10 bases between them. Germline V gene sequence: CDR1 LNHDA, CDR2 SQIVND (reference sequence). The CDR3 sequence is CASSIGGSNTGELFF. CDR3 nucleotide sequence: TGTGCCAGTAGTATTGGTGGGAGCAACACCGGGGAGCTGTTTTTT.

The chain links TRBV4-1 to TRBJ2-7; D uncertain. The CDR3 runs to 16 residues. Germline CDR1 MGHRA, CDR2 YSYEKL. The V and J ends lost 4 bases and 2 bases respectively, with 18 bases between them. CDR3 sequence: CASSLTSGSKTYEQYF. The CDR3 bases are TGCGCCAGCAGCCTGACATCTGGGTCCAAAACCTACGAGCAGTACTTC.

The chain couples TRBV6-5 to TRBJ2-7; no firm D call. V was cut by 6 bases and J by 5 bases, with 14 bases left in between. The CDR3 loop spans 13 amino acids. The germline V gene has CDR1 MNHEY and CDR2 SVGAGI. The CDR3 nucleotides are TGTGCCAGCAGCCTTAGTTATATGGACGAGCAGTACTTC. Residues: CASSLSYMDEQYF.

The V and J genes are TRBV5-1 and TRBJ2-5, with D possibly matching TRBD2 (6 bases). Germline CDR1 and CDR2: SGHRS and YFSETQ. V lost 4 bases and J 5 bases, leaving 15 bases between the germline ends. This CDR3 spans 14 amino acids. The CDR3: CASSPELAGETQYF. The CDR3 bases are TGCGCCAGCAGCCCCGAACTAGCCGGGGAGACCCAGTACTTC.

The rearrangement joins TRBV20-1 to TRBJ2-7, with D maybe TRBD2 (5 bases). This CDR3 spans 11 amino acids. CDR1 is DFQATT, CDR2 SNEGSKA, per germline (reference sequence). With 6 bases removed from V and 5 bases from J, the gap between germline ends came to 11 bases. The CDR3 loop is CSAPGGHEQYF. In nucleotides, the CDR3 is TGCAGTGCCCCCGGAGGCCACGAGCAGTACTTC.

V gene TRBV7-6 combines with J gene TRBJ2-2; TRBD2 matches 11 bases. CDR1 is SGHVS and CDR2 is FNYEAQ in the germline V gene. The CDR3 sequence is 17 residues long. V gave up 1 base and J gave up 4 bases; unmatched junction bases: 5. The CDR3 here is CASSLVPSGRTTGELFF. The CDR3 DNA reads as TGTGCCAGCAGCTTAGTCCCTAGCGGGAGGACCACCGGGGAGCTGTTTTTT.